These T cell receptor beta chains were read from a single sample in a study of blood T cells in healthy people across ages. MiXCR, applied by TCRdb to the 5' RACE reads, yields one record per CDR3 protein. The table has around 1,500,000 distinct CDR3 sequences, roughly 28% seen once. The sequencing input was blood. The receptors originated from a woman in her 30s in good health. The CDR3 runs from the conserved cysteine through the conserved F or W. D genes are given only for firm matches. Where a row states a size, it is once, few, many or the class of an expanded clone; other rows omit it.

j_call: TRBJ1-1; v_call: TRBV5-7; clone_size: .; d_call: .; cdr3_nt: TGTGCCAGCAGCTCTAGGAGGCAGTCCACTGAAGCTTTCTTT; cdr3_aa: CASSSRRQSTEAFF
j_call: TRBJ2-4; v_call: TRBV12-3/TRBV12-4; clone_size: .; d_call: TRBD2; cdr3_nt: TGTGCCAGCGGGGGGAGGGCGGACATTCAGTACTTC; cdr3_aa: CASGGRADIQYF
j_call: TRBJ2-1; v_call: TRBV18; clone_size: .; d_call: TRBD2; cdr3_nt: TGTGCCACCACTGAGACTAGCGGATCCTACAATGAGCAGTTCTTC; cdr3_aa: CATTETSGSYNEQFF
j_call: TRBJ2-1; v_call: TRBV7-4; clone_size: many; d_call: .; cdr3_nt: TGTGCCAGCGGACCGGGATTCTTCTACAATGAGCAGTTCTTC; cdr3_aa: CASGPGFFYNEQFF
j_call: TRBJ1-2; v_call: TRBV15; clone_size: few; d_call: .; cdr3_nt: TGTGCCACCAGCAGAGAACGACGTGACCCAGGGAACTATGGCTACACCTTC; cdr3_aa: CATSRERRDPGNYGYTF
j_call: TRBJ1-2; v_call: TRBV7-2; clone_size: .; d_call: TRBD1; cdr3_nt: TGTGCCAGCAGCTTAGGTACAGAGGGACAGGGAAACTATGGCTACACCTTC; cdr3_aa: CASSLGTEGQGNYGYTF
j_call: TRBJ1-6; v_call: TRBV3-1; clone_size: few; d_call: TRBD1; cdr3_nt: TGTGCCAGCAGCTACCGGGACAGGGCCTATAATTCACCCCTCCACTTT; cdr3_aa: CASSYRDRAYNSPLHF
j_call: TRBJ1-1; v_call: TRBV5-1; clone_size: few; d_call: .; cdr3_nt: TGCGCCAGCAGCTTGGTAGTGTCAGCAGCTGTCGCTTTCTTT; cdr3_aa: CASSLVVSAAVAFF
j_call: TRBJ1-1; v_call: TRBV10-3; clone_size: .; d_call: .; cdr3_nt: TGTGCCATTGGTGACAGGAGCACTGAAGCTTTCTTT; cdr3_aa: CAIGDRSTEAFF
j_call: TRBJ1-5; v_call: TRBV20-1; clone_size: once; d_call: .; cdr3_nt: TGCAGTGCCGCCAGGGGAGCGGGCAATCAGCCCCAGCATTTT; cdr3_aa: CSAARGAGNQPQHF
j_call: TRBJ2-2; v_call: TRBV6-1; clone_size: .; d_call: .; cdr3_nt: TGTGCCAGCAGTGAGGGGGGCTACCAGAACACCGGGGAGCTGTTTTTT; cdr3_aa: CASSEGGYQNTGELFF
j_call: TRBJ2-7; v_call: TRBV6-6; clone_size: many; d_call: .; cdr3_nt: TGTGCCAGCAGTTACTCGCCAGGGAGGCGGGTGACCCGATACGAGCAGTACTTC; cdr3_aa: CASSYSPGRRVTRYEQYF
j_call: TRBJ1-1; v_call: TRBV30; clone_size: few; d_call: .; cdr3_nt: TGTGCCTGGAGTGTTCGGCCGAACACTGAAGCTTTCTTT; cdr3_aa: CAWSVRPNTEAFF
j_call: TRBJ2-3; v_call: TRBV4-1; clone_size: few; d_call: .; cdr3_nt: TGCGCCAGCAGCCAAGACCAGGGTACCACAGATACGCAGTATTTT; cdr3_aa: CASSQDQGTTDTQYF